This T cell receptor beta chain derives from a study of T cell repertoires in cytomegalovirus infection. About the research overall: An indication of both CMV infection and matching HLA type came from public TCR beta signatures.

TCRdb reprocessed the reads with MiXCR, giving one entry per CDR3 protein. The sample consists of around 250,000 distinct CDR3 sequences, over 15% of them appearing once. Comment on this clonotype: Antigen specificity is unknown.

Germline lookup yields CDR1 MNHEY and CDR2 SVGEGT. The CDR3 totals 16 residues. V was clipped by 6 bases and J by 3 bases, with 18 bases between them. The study, taken as a whole, reports: The ex vivo response showed dominance by HLA-C-restricted CMV-specific TCR beta clonotypes. The cumulative frequency of public TCR beta families distinguished individuals who carried CMV together with the relevant HLA.

Material: CD8+ T cells from PBMCs. This sequence originates from a human donor in good health (CMV status not recorded). Some clones in this sample may be carry-over from other donors' samples. V usage is TRBV6-2 or TRBV6-3 and J usage is TRBJ1-5, with a weak D call TRBD1 (6 bases). The CDR3 DNA reads TGTGCCAGCAGAAGCATAACGGACAGCCCCAATCAGCCCCAGCATTTT. Translation gives CASRSITDSPNQPQHF.